This is a list of T cell receptor beta chains from one sample in a study of cytomegalovirus exposure and HLA in healthy donors. The method was immunoSEQ multiplex PCR; TCRdb's version includes in-frame clones alone and lacks a portion of them. Of 120,000 to 150,000 clones listed, 60% to 80% are singletons. Sample: PBMCs. Receptors originate from a male donor in good health and CMV-seronegative. Both conserved end residues are part of each CDR3. Fields, in order: CDR3 DNA, CDR3 protein, J gene, V gene, CDR3 length, D gene. D genes are given only for firm matches.

cdr3_nt: TGTGCCACCAGCAAACAGAGCCTCAACACTGAAGCTTTCTTT
cdr3_aa: CATSKQSLNTEAFF
j_call: TRBJ1-1
v_call: TRBV15
cdr3_length: 14
d_call: -

cdr3_nt: TGTGCCTGGAGTTTACAGGGGGCAGGAGGAAACACCATATATTTT
cdr3_aa: CAWSLQGAGGNTIYF
j_call: TRBJ1-3
v_call: TRBV30
cdr3_length: 15
d_call: TRBD1

cdr3_nt: TGTGCCAGCAGCCAGGACAGGGGTTGGTACACTGAAGCTTTCTTT
cdr3_aa: CASSQDRGWYTEAFF
j_call: TRBJ1-1
v_call: TRBV5-5
cdr3_length: 15
d_call: TRBD1

cdr3_nt: TGCAGCGTTGTTTTGGGACAGGGGAACAATGAGCAGTTCTTC
cdr3_aa: CSVVLGQGNNEQFF
j_call: TRBJ2-1
v_call: TRBV29-1
cdr3_length: 14
d_call: TRBD1

cdr3_nt: TGCGCCAGCAGCTTGCAGGCAGGGGGTTTGAATGAGCAGTTCTTC
cdr3_aa: CASSLQAGGLNEQFF
j_call: TRBJ2-1
v_call: TRBV5-1
cdr3_length: 15
d_call: TRBD1

cdr3_nt: TGTGCCAGCAGCTTTCGCCTGCAGAATGAGCAGTTCTTC
cdr3_aa: CASSFRLQNEQFF
j_call: TRBJ2-1
v_call: TRBV7-2
cdr3_length: 13
d_call: -

cdr3_nt: TGTGCCAGCAGTTACCCGGGGCAGGGGGCGGATCAGCCCCAGCATTTT
cdr3_aa: CASSYPGQGADQPQHF
j_call: TRBJ1-5
v_call: TRBV6-6
cdr3_length: 16
d_call: TRBD1

cdr3_nt: TGCAGCGTTGAGGCCTCCTACGAGCAGTACTTC
cdr3_aa: CSVEASYEQYF
j_call: TRBJ2-7
v_call: TRBV29-1
cdr3_length: 11
d_call: -

cdr3_nt: TGTGCCAGCAGTTACTCCAGGGCCCGGGGGAATGAAAAACTGTTTTTT
cdr3_aa: CASSYSRARGNEKLFF
j_call: TRBJ1-4
v_call: TRBV6-5
cdr3_length: 16
d_call: -

cdr3_nt: TGTGCCAGCAGCCGCGGGATCCCGGGGGGCGCCCATCACAATGAGCAGTTCTTC
cdr3_aa: CASSRGIPGGAHHNEQFF
j_call: TRBJ2-1
v_call: TRBV5-4
cdr3_length: 18
d_call: -

cdr3_nt: TGTGCCAGCTCACCATATCCTAACACTGAAGCTTTCTTT
cdr3_aa: CASSPYPNTEAFF
j_call: TRBJ1-1
v_call: TRBV18
cdr3_length: 13
d_call: -